These 32 T cell receptor beta chains were sequenced from one sample in a study of read filtering for tumor transcriptome and immune sequencing. From roughly 0.4 ug of RNA, a library with molecular barcoded alpha/delta and beta/gamma adaptors was made. TCRdb processed the reads anew with MiXCR; each CDR3 protein has one entry. Altogether under 25,000 distinct CDR3 sequences are present, roughly 13% being singletons, with the ten largest covering about 59%. Sequences were obtained from a population of CD138-negative cells sorted from bone marrow. These receptors all come from a donor aged 40 or over with multiple myeloma.

Comments on this clonotype: In this CDR3 the conserved last residue, phenylalanine or tryptophan, is missing, so a read error is likely. The chain carries TRBV28 and TRBJ2-5, with no clear D. This CDR3 comprises 13 residues. The germline V gene encodes CDR1 MDHEN and CDR2 SYDVKM. The V end lost 9 bases, the J end lost 3 bases, and 14 bases lay between the germline ends. CDR3 DNA sequence: TGTGCCAGTAGTGGGCTCGCGAAAGAGACCCAGTACTGC. Residues: CASSGLAKETQYC.

This clonotype was recorded at least ten times. DNA of the CDR3: TGTGCCAGCAGCTTAGGATCGGGAACTGCCTACGAGCAGTACTTC. It is translated as CASSLGSGTAYEQYF. J is TRBJ2-7 and V is TRBV7-2; tentatively, D is TRBD2 (5 bases). Trimming pared 1 base from V and 2 bases from J, leaving 12 bases between. The CDR3 runs to 15 residues. In germline, CDR1 is SGHTA, CDR2 FQGNSA.

This clonotype was detected many times. The chain links TRBV28 to TRBJ2-7; D perhaps matches TRBD2 (6 bases). Germline-derived CDR1 and CDR2 are MDHEN and SYDVKM. Trimming took 5 bases from V and 2 from J, leaving 13 bases between them. The CDR3 has 14 amino acids. The CDR3 protein is CASSTTGLTYEQYF. The CDR3 nucleotides read TGTGCCAGCAGTACGACGGGACTCACCTACGAGCAGTACTTC.

At least ten counts were recorded for this clonotype. The chain carries TRBV14 and TRBJ2-3; D remains ambiguous. This CDR3 contains 12 residues. CDR1 and CDR2 (germline): SGHDN, FVKESK. Between the trimmed V and J ends, which lost 2 bases and 4 bases, there was a span of 4 bases. CDR3 in amino acids: CASSQLPDTQYF. CDR3 coding DNA: TGTGCCAGCAGCCAACTCCCAGATACGCAGTATTTT.

This clonotype has ten or more counts. The rearrangement uses TRBV5-5 and TRBJ2-1; D gene ambiguous. Germline lookup yields CDR1 SGHKS and CDR2 YYEKEE (reference sequence). The CDR3 has 15 amino acids. V dropped 2 bases and J dropped 1 base, with 10 bases sitting between them. The CDR3 sequence: CASSFEDRSYNEQFF. The CDR3, as DNA: TGTGCCAGCAGCTTTGAGGACCGATCCTACAATGAGCAGTTCTTC.

This clonotype was seen many times. The chain recombines TRBV12-3 or TRBV12-4 with TRBJ1-3; D not resolved. V lost 3 bases and J 1 base, leaving 13 bases between the germline ends. There are 16 residues in the CDR3. The DNA of the CDR3 is TGTGCCAGCAGTTTTGGCCCCGTAGGGTCTGGAAACACCATATATTTT. Its translation: CASSFGPVGSGNTIYF.

In this sample, this clonotype turned up many times. The J gene is TRBJ2-7, the V gene TRBV6-1, with D possibly TRBD1 on 6 matching bases. This CDR3 has 15 residues. V gave up 6 bases and J gave up 1 base, with 16 bases separating them. Germline V gene sequence: CDR1 MNHNS, CDR2 SASEGT. The CDR3 spells CASRPPAQGSYEQYF. The DNA for the CDR3 is TGTGCCAGCAGGCCGCCCGCCCAGGGGTCCTACGAGCAGTACTTC.

This clonotype was seen ten or more times. This sequence joins TRBV2 and TRBJ2-2; 8 positions match TRBD1. Germline lookup yields CDR1 SNHLY and CDR2 FYNNEI. The CDR3 is 15 amino acids. The J segment lost 7 bases and the V segment lost 3 bases, leaving 7 bases of the junction unmatched. CDR3 amino acids: CASSERTGNGGELFF. The CDR3 DNA follows: TGTGCCAGCAGTGAGAGGACAGGGAATGGCGGGGAGCTGTTTTTT.

This clonotype was recorded many times. The chain is built from TRBV29-1 and TRBJ2-5; 11 bases match TRBD2. Germline values: CDR1 SQVTM, CDR2 ANQGSEA. V trimming: 0 bases; J trimming: 5 bases; junction bases outside the gene matches: 8. The CDR3 covers 16 residues. CDR3: CSVEEVAGGPGETQYF. The CDR3 region has the DNA TGCAGCGTTGAAGAGGTAGCGGGAGGGCCGGGGGAGACCCAGTACTTC.

This clonotype was picked up a small number of times. The J gene is TRBJ1-1, the V gene TRBV5-4, with 8 bases fitting TRBD1. Germline CDR1 is SGHNT and CDR2 is YYREEE (reference sequence). The CDR3 covers 15 residues. Trimming took 3 bases from V and 1 from J; bases not matched to a gene: 5. CDR3 nucleotides: TGTGCCAGCAGCTGGGGTGACAGGGGGAACACTGAAGCTTTCTTT. Its translation is CASSWGDRGNTEAFF.

This clonotype was seen ten or more times. This chain links TRBV20-1 with TRBJ2-1, with TRBD2 matching over 10 bases. Germline CDR1 DFQATT, CDR2 SNEGSKA (reference sequence). The ends lost 5 bases at V and 4 bases at J; junction bases unmatched: 5. This CDR3 contains 14 residues. CDR3 DNA sequence: TGCAGTGCTGTGCCTAGCGGGGGTTACAATGAGCAGTTCTTC. Its translation: CSAVPSGGYNEQFF.

This clonotype was counted at least ten times. The J gene is TRBJ1-2, the V gene TRBV2, with 8 nucleotides matching TRBD1. Looked up from germline, CDR1 is SNHLY and CDR2 is FYNNEI. The CDR3 is 13 amino acids. Trimming removed 6 bases from V and 7 bases from J; junction bases left unmatched: 7. The CDR3 region is CASRDREGSGYTF. DNA for the CDR3: TGTGCCAGCAGGGACAGGGAAGGAAGTGGCTACACCTTC.

On this clonotype itself: This CDR3 fails to terminate in the conserved phenylalanine or tryptophan, so it likely reflects a read error. The gene calls are TRBV7-9 and TRBJ1-2; possibly TRBD1 for D (6 bases). The CDR3 runs 15 residues. Germline V lookup: CDR1 SEHNR, CDR2 FQNEAQ (reference sequence). Trimming shortened V by 4 bases and J by 0 bases, and 12 bases separated the two germline ends. The CDR3 coding sequence is TGTGCCAGCAGCTCTGGACAGAAAGCTAACTATGGCTACACCCTC. Amino acids: CASSSGQKANYGYTL.

As to this clonotype: A much larger clone is a single base away; this may be a read error. The gene calls are TRBV10-2 and TRBJ2-3; D unresolved. CDR1 is WSHSY and CDR2 is SAAADI in the germline V gene. The CDR3 contains 11 residues. The CDR3 DNA follows: TGTGCCATCAGTGAGTCGGGTACGCAGTGTTTT. This sequence encodes CAISESGTQCF.

This clonotype was counted many times. The rearrangement uses TRBV20-1 and TRBJ2-2; TRBD1 agrees at 9 bases. Looked up from germline, CDR1 is DFQATT and CDR2 is SNEGSKA (reference sequence). The V and J ends lost 6 bases and 2 bases, in that order; junction bases with no gene match: 7. CDR3 length: 15 residues. The CDR3 region has the DNA TGCAGTGCGGAGGAGGACAGGGGTAACACCGGGGAGCTGTTTTTT. The encoded protein is CSAEEDRGNTGELFF.

Within the sample, this clonotype is medium-sized. The chain joins TRBV27 to TRBJ2-3, with D hard to call. CDR3 size: 14 residues. With 1 base removed from V and 2 bases from J, the gap between germline ends came to 7 bases. Germline CDR1 reads MNHEY; CDR2 reads SMNVEV (reference sequence). CDR3 in amino acids: CASSLLASTDTQYF. The CDR3 region has the DNA TGTGCCAGCAGTTTATTGGCTTCCACAGATACGCAGTATTTT.

In its sample, this clonotype was seen many times. This chain links TRBV7-9 with TRBJ2-1, with 8 positions matching TRBD2. The CDR3 spans 15 residues. V shed 5 bases, J shed 4 bases, and the junction held 7 bases outside the gene matches. Germline V gene sequence: CDR1 SEHNR, CDR2 FQNEAQ (reference sequence). CDR3 region: CASSPAGDSYNEQFF. DNA for the CDR3: TGTGCCAGCAGCCCAGCGGGAGATTCTTACAATGAGCAGTTCTTC. Full variable domain (rest looked up from reference TRBV7-9 and TRBJ2-1): DTGVSQNPRHKITKRGQNVTFRCDPISEHNRLYWYRQTLGQGPEFLTYFQNEAQLEKSRLLSDRFSAERPKGSFSTLEIQRTEQGDSAMYLCASSPAGDSYNEQFFGPGTRLTVL.

This clonotype was seen a handful of times. One base separates it from a far larger clone, so it is likely a read error. The genes are TRBV29-1 and TRBJ2-7; 7 bases are shared with TRBD1. Judging by the DNA end, TRBJ2-1 fits better; the J call may be wrong. The CDR3 loop spans 15 amino acids. Germline CDR1 and CDR2: SQVTM and ANQGSEA. CDR3 bases: TGCAGCGCTGAAATTTGGGACAGCCACTACAATGAGCAGTTCTTC. This encodes CSAEIWDSHYNEQFF.

Many counts were recorded for this clonotype. The chain joins TRBV6-2 or TRBV6-3 to TRBJ2-1, with TRBD2 identical over 12 bases. Germline-derived CDR1 and CDR2 are MNHEY and SVGEGT. Trimming removed 6 bases from V and 7 bases from J; junction bases left unmatched: 7. The CDR3 sequence is 15 residues long. Here the CDR3 reads CASRLGLAGINEQFF. The CDR3 DNA follows: TGTGCCAGCAGACTCGGACTAGCGGGAATTAATGAGCAGTTCTTC.

This clonotype appeared many times. The rearrangement links TRBV6-4 to TRBJ2-2; 8 bases fit TRBD2. The CDR3 runs to 15 residues. V shed 5 bases and J 1 base; nucleotides not matched to a gene: 3. The germline V gene encodes CDR1 MRHNA and CDR2 SNTAGT. CDR3 region: CASSPAGENTGELFF. The CDR3 bases are TGTGCCAGCAGTCCAGCGGGAGAGAACACCGGGGAGCTGTTTTTT.

This clonotype was seen many times. The CDR3 reads CSVSRGREYEQYF. CDR3 nucleotide sequence: TGCAGCGTCTCCAGGGGGCGCGAATACGAGCAGTACTTC. The chain recombines TRBV29-1 with TRBJ2-7, with TRBD1 identical over 8 bases. The V segment lost 6 bases and the J segment 4 bases; nucleotides outside the gene matches: 8. Looked up from germline, CDR1 is SQVTM and CDR2 is ANQGSEA. The CDR3 contains 13 residues.

This clonotype was observed at least ten times. The rearrangement joins TRBV15 to TRBJ2-3, with 8 positions matching TRBD2. This CDR3 is 15 amino acids long. Losses at the gene ends were 0 bases for V and 4 bases for J; bases not matched to a gene: 3. Germline V gives CDR1 LNHNV, CDR2 YYDKDF (reference sequence). This CDR3 reads CATSRDLLAADTQYF. CDR3 in DNA: TGTGCCACCAGCAGAGATCTACTAGCGGCAGATACGCAGTATTTT.

The rearrangement links TRBV29-1 to TRBJ1-2, with no clear D. Germline V CDR1 and CDR2: SQVTM, ANQGSEA. V was pared by 3 bases and J by 1 base, with 9 bases between. The CDR3 consists of 13 residues. CDR3 loop: CSVEAGGNYGYTF. The CDR3 region has the DNA TGCAGCGTTGAGGCAGGCGGTAACTATGGCTACACCTTC.

This clonotype was seen more than once but under ten times. This sequence joins TRBV29-1 and TRBJ2-1, with 8 nucleotides matching TRBD2. There are 11 residues in the CDR3. V gave up 4 bases and J gave up 10 bases; unmatched junction bases: 3. Germline V gene data show CDR1 as SQVTM and CDR2 as ANQGSEA. This chain's CDR3 is CSVGVAGEQFF. CDR3 nucleotides: TGCAGCGTTGGAGTAGCGGGAGAGCAGTTCTTC.

This clonotype was detected many times. V is TRBV6-4 and J is TRBJ2-3; 14 bases map to TRBD2. Germline V lookup: CDR1 MRHNA, CDR2 SNTAGT. The CDR3 is 15 residues long. The V and J ends lost 5 bases and 5 bases, in that order; junction bases with no gene match: 3. CDR3 coding DNA: TGTGCCAGCAGTCCAGGGACTAGCGGGAGAGATACGCAGTATTTT. Translated: CASSPGTSGRDTQYF.

The chain employs TRBV4-1 and TRBJ1-2; D ambiguous. The V end lost 0 bases, the J end lost 4 bases, and 9 bases lay between the germline ends. This CDR3 is 14 amino acids long. Germline V gene sequence: CDR1 MGHRA, CDR2 YSYEKL. CDR3 region: CASSQDPGSYGYTF. The CDR3 DNA follows: TGCGCCAGCAGCCAAGATCCAGGCAGCTATGGCTACACCTTC.

Many counts were recorded for this clonotype. The chain links TRBV5-1 to TRBJ2-7, with 9 bases aligning to TRBD2. Germline loops: CDR1 SGHRS, CDR2 YFSETQ. V lost 4 bases and J lost 6; bases outside the gene matches: 2. The CDR3 covers 12 residues. The CDR3 nucleotides are TGCGCCAGCAGCGCTAGCGGGACCGAGCAGTACTTC. It specifies CASSASGTEQYF.

This clonotype came up many times. The chain joins TRBV15 to TRBJ1-5; D may be TRBD1 (5 bases). V lost 0 bases and J 7 bases, leaving 13 bases between the germline ends. The germline CDR1 and CDR2 sequences are LNHNV and YYDKDF (reference sequence). CDR3 size: 15 residues. CDR3 loop: CATSRDIGGYQPQHF. The CDR3 nucleotides read TGTGCCACCAGCAGAGATATCGGGGGGTACCAGCCCCAGCATTTT. The complete variable domain, with remaining parts taken from reference TRBV15 and TRBJ1-5, reads DAMVIQNPRYQVTQFGKPVTLSCSQTLNHNVMYWYQQKSSQAPKLLFHYYDKDFNNEADTPDNFQSRRPNTSFCFLDIRSPGLGDTAMYLCATSRDIGGYQPQHFGDGTRLSIL.

This clonotype was seen repeatedly, ten times or more. The DNA of the CDR3 is TGTGCCAGCGGGGTTAGCGGGAGGTTGACAGATACGCAGTATTTT. Amino acid sequence: CASGVSGRLTDTQYF. This chain uses TRBV28 with TRBJ2-3, with 10 positions matching TRBD2. This CDR3 is 15 amino acids long. Germline CDR1 and CDR2: MDHEN and SYDVKM. The V segment lost 8 bases and the J segment 3 bases; nucleotides outside the gene matches: 8.

As for this clonotype: A much larger clonotype is one base distant, so this may be a read error. The gene calls are TRBV19 and TRBJ2-1; no definite D call. The CDR3 contains 12 residues. In germline, CDR1 is LNHDA, CDR2 SQIVND (reference sequence). The CDR3 bases are TGTGCCAGTAGTATCTCAGCTGGTGAGCAGTCCTTC. It encodes CASSISAGEQSF.

The chain couples TRBV25-1 to TRBJ1-2; D may be TRBD1 (6 bases). Germline assignment: CDR1 MGHDK and CDR2 SYGVNS. This CDR3 contains 13 residues. The germline V and J ends were trimmed by 5 bases and 7 bases, with 14 bases remaining between them. CDR3 loop: CASSHRDFSGYTF. CDR3 nucleotide sequence: TGTGCCAGCAGTCACAGGGATTTCAGTGGCTACACCTTC.

This clonotype was observed a few times. One end of the junction is discordant with germline, which a read error may explain. The CDR3 region is CASNLETHANTGELFF. The CDR3 DNA is TGCGCCAGCAACTTGGAGACCCACGCGAACACCGGGGAGCTGTTTTTT. The rearrangement uses TRBV5-1 and TRBJ2-2; D is unresolved. CDR1 and CDR2 (germline): SGHRS, YFSETQ. This CDR3 has 16 amino acids.